The rows below give T cell receptor beta chains drawn from one sample of a study of OX40 agonist ivuxolimab in advanced cancers. Measured with immunoSEQ multiplex PCR; TCRdb has only the in-frame clones, and not every one. The sample records roughly 49,000 clones, about 75% being singletons. This specimen consisted of CD4+ or CD8+ T cells sorted from blood, obtained in a trial of the OX40 agonist ivuxolimab. The source of these receptors is an adult with an advanced solid tumor such as melanoma, head and neck, liver or kidney cancer. Each CDR3 is given with its conserved first and last residue. A D gene is named only where the DNA matches it firmly. Clone size, where shown, is once, few, many, or a class for clones that have expanded.

few	TRBV2	TRBJ2-7	.	14	TGTGCCAGCATCACAGGGTCGGGTGTGTACGAGCAGTACTTC	CASITGSGVYEQYF
once	TRBV15	TRBJ2-1	TRBD2	16	TGTGCCACCAGCAGAGAAAGGGGACTATACTACAATGAGCAGTTCTTC	CATSRERGLYYNEQFF
.	TRBV30	TRBJ1-6	.	12	TGTGCCTGGAGTAGGGTAAATTCACCCCTCCACTTT	CAWSRVNSPLHF
.	TRBV7-9	TRBJ2-2	.	14	TGTGCCAGCAGCTTATTTGCGATGGCCGGGGAGCTGTTTTTT	CASSLFAMAGELFF
.	TRBV5-1	TRBJ1-4	TRBD1	14	TGCGCCAGCAGCTCCGGACAGGGTGTGGAAAAACTGTTTTTT	CASSSGQGVEKLFF
.	TRBV5-1	TRBJ2-2	.	15	TGCGCCAGCAGCTTGGCCCGGGGGCGGACCGGGGAGCTGTTTTTT	CASSLARGRTGELFF
.	TRBV6-1	TRBJ2-1	.	15	TGTGCCAGCATTGCTGTTCTAGGGATCTATCATGAGCAGTTCTTC	CASIAVLGIYHEQFF
.	TRBV14	TRBJ2-7	.	15	TGTGCCAGCAGCCAAGGCTACCGCCGCTCCTACGAGCAGTACTTC	CASSQGYRRSYEQYF
.	TRBV30	TRBJ2-7	.	12	TGTGCCTGGAGTCAACGGGCCTACGAGCAGTACTTC	CAWSQRAYEQYF
few	TRBV30	TRBJ1-1	.	11	TGTGCCTGGGAGGGGGGAGGTACAGCTTTCTTT	CAWEGGGTAFF
.	TRBV25-1	TRBJ1-3	.	12	TGTGCCAGCAGTGTAGGGGGGTACACCATATATTTT	CASSVGGYTIYF
.	TRBV4-1	TRBJ2-3	.	14	TGCGCCAGCAGCGACATGGGGGCGACAGATACGCAGTATTTT	CASSDMGATDTQYF
.	TRBV30	TRBJ2-1	.	13	TGTGCCTGGAGTGTACTGAGGGGTGGAGAGCAGTTCTTC	CAWSVLRGGEQFF
.	TRBV25-1	TRBJ2-2	.	14	TGTGCCAGCAGTTTGGGGCTACCCGCCGGGGAGCTGTTTTTT	CASSLGLPAGELFF
few	TRBV30	TRBJ1-5	TRBD1	13	TGTGCCCTGGACAGGGGAAGCAATCAGCCCCAGCATTTT	CALDRGSNQPQHF
.	TRBV15	TRBJ1-4	.	16	TGTGCCACCAGCAGACTAAGACAATCAACTAATGAAAAACTGTTTTTT	CATSRLRQSTNEKLFF
.	TRBV12-5	TRBJ2-5	TRBD2	14	TGTGCTAGTATCCTAGCGGGAGGGAGAGAGACCCAGTACTTC	CASILAGGRETQYF
once	TRBV12-5	TRBJ2-1	TRBD2	15	TGTGCTAGTGGTTTAAAGGGCGGGACTATCGATGAGCAGTTCTTC	CASGLKGGTIDEQFF
.	TRBV6-6	TRBJ2-7	TRBD2	14	TGTGCCAGCAGTTACTCCTCGGGGGGCTACGAGCAGTACTTC	CASSYSSGGYEQYF
.	TRBV5-8	TRBJ1-5	.	14	TGTGCCAGCAGTCCGAGGGTTGGCAATCAGCCCCAGCATTTT	CASSPRVGNQPQHF
.	TRBV7-2	TRBJ1-5	.	12	TGTGCCAGCAGCACATACAATCAGCCCCAGCATTTT	CASSTYNQPQHF
few	TRBV7-9	TRBJ2-7	TRBD1	15	TGTGCCAGCAGCTCACGGGACAGTTATTCCTACGAGCAGTACTTC	CASSSRDSYSYEQYF
once	TRBV27	TRBJ1-5	.	13	TGTGCCAGCAGGCCAGGGTCCGGACAGCCCCAGCATTTT	CASRPGSGQPQHF
.	TRBV4-3	TRBJ2-1	TRBD2	15	TGCGCCAGCAGCCAAGGAATAGGGACTAGGAATGAGCAGTTCTTC	CASSQGIGTRNEQFF
.	TRBV19	TRBJ1-5	.	15	TGTGCCAGTAGTTGGGGGATTGATAGCAATCAGCCCCAGCATTTT	CASSWGIDSNQPQHF
.	TRBV28	TRBJ1-4	.	16	TGTGCCAGCAGTTTATTAGGGGTCGCAACTAATGAAAAACTGTTTTTT	CASSLLGVATNEKLFF
.	TRBV6-6	TRBJ1-1	TRBD1	12	TGTGCCAGCAGTAACCCGACAGGGACGGCTTTCTTT	CASSNPTGTAFF
.	TRBV11-3	TRBJ2-1	TRBD1	20	TGTGCCAGCAGCACCCAAAAAGGACAGGGTCCTACGAGCTCCTACAATGAGCAGTTCTTC	CASSTQKGQGPTSSYNEQFF
.	TRBV6-1	TRBJ2-6	.	15	TGTGCCAGCAGTGGGACCCGCTCTGGGGCCAACGTCCTGACTTTC	CASSGTRSGANVLTF
once	TRBV2	TRBJ1-2	.	13	TGTGCCAGCAGTAGACCCTTGAACTATGGCTACACCTTC	CASSRPLNYGYTF
.	TRBV6-4	TRBJ2-7	TRBD1	16	TGTGCCAGCACCAAGAGACCGGGACAGGGGTCCCCCGAGCAGTACTTC	CASTKRPGQGSPEQYF
.	TRBV7-9	TRBJ1-2	.	12	TGTGCCAGCAGCTCAACAGCGGGTGGCTACACCTTC	CASSSTAGGYTF
.	TRBV14	TRBJ2-7	.	14	TGTGCCAGCAGCCAAGATTATGGGGGCCACGAGCAGTACTTC	CASSQDYGGHEQYF
.	TRBV5-1	TRBJ2-5	TRBD2	16	TGCGCCAGCAGCTCAACTAGCGGGACGCTTGGAGAGACCCAGTACTTC	CASSSTSGTLGETQYF
.	TRBV2	TRBJ1-2	.	13	TGTGCCAGCAGTGAGGGCCTGTTCTATGGCTACACCTTC	CASSEGLFYGYTF
.	TRBV5-1	TRBJ1-2	.	14	TGTGCCAGCAGCTTGACGCGGACCTTTCTAGGCTACACCTTC	CASSLTRTFLGYTF
.	TRBV11-1	TRBJ1-4	.	15	TGTGCCAGCAGCTTAAGGGCAGGGCGTAATGAAAAACTGTTTTTT	CASSLRAGRNEKLFF
.	TRBV5-1	TRBJ2-3	.	16	TGCGCCAGCAGCTTGGGTGGGGCTTACAACACAGATACGCAGTATTTT	CASSLGGAYNTDTQYF
.	TRBV5-1	TRBJ2-3	.	14	TGCGCCAGCAGCTCGGGACGGTTGCCGGATACGCAGTATTTT	CASSSGRLPDTQYF
once	TRBV19	TRBJ1-4	.	14	TGTGCCAGTACCCGGACGGCAACTAATGAAAAACTGTTTTTT	CASTRTATNEKLFF
once	TRBV2	TRBJ2-1	.	14	TGTGCCAGCGTGGGGCAGGTGGGCTACAATGAGCAGTTCTTC	CASVGQVGYNEQFF
.	TRBV11-2	TRBJ2-7	.	13	TGTGCCAGCAGCCCTCTCGGGGCAAGGGTGCCGGACTTC	CASSPLGARVPDF
.	TRBV9	TRBJ2-7	.	16	TGTGCCAGCAGCGGGCGGGACAGTGAGGTCTCCTACGAGCAGTACTTC	CASSGRDSEVSYEQYF
.	TRBV28	TRBJ2-4	.	13	TGTGCCAGCAATTACAGGGCAGGGGACATTCAGTACTTC	CASNYRAGDIQYF
medium-sized	TRBV28	TRBJ2-7	.	13	TGTGCCAGCAGTCCAGGGTTTCTCTACGAGCAGTACTTC	CASSPGFLYEQYF
.	TRBV5-1	TRBJ2-1	.	15	TGCGCCAGCAGCTTCGGGCGTTATAAGCCCAATGAGCAGTTCTTC	CASSFGRYKPNEQFF